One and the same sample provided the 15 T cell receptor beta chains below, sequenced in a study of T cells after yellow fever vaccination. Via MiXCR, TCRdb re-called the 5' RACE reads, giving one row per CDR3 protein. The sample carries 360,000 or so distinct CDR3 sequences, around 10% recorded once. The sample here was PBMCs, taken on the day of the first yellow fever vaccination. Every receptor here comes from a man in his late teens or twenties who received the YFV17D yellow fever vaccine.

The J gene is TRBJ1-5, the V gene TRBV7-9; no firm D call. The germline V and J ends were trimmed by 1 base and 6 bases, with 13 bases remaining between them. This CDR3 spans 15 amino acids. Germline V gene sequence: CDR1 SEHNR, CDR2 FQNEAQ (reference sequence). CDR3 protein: CASSLGEATVQPQHF. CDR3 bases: TGTGCCAGCAGCTTAGGGGAGGCAACTGTTCAGCCCCAGCATTTT.

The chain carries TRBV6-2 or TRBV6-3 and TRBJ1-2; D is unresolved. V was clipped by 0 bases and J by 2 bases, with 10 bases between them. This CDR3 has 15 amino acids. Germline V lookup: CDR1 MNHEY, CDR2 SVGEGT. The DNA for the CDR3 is TGTGCCAGCAGTTACTCGGTCCTAGGGAACTATGGCTACACCTTC. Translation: CASSYSVLGNYGYTF.

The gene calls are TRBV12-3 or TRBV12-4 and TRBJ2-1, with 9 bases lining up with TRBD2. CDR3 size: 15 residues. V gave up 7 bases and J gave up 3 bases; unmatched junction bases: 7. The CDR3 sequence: CASTHERGDYNEQFF. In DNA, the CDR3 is TGTGCCAGCACTCATGAGCGGGGGGACTACAATGAGCAGTTCTTC.

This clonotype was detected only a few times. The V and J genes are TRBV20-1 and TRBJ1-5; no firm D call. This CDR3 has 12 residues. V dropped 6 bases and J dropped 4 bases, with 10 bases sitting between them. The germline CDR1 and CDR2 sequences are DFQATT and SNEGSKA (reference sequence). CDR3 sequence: CSATLPNQPQHF. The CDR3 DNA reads TGCAGTGCCACATTGCCGAATCAGCCCCAGCATTTT.

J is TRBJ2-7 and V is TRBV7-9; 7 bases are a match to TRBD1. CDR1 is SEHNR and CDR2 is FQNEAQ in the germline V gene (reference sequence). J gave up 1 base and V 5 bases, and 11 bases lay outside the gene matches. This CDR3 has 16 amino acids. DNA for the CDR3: TGTGCCAGCAGCGGCTCCCCCGGGACAGCGTCCTACGAGCAGTACGTC. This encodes CASSGSPGTASYEQYV.

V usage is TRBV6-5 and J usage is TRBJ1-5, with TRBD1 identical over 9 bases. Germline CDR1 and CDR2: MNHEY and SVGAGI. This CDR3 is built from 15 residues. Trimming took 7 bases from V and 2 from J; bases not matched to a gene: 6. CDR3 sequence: CASITTGGGNQPQHF. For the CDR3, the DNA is TGTGCCAGCATTACTACAGGGGGCGGCAATCAGCCCCAGCATTTT.

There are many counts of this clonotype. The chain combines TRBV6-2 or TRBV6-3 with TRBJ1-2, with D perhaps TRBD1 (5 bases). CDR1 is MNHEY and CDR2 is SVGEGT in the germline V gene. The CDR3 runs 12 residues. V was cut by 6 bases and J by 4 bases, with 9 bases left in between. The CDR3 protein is CASRRDGYGYTF. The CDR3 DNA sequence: TGTGCCAGCAGGAGGGACGGCTATGGCTACACCTTC.

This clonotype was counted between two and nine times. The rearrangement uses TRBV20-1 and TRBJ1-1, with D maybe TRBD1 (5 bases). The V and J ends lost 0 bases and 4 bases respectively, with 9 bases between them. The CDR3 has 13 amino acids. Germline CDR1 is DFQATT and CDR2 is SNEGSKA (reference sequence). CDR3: CSARDGGFTEAFF. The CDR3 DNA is TGCAGTGCTAGAGATGGGGGTTTCACTGAAGCTTTCTTT.

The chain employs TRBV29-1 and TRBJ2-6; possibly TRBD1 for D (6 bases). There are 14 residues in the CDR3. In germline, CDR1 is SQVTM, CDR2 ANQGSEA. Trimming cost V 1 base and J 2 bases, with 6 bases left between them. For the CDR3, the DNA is TGCAGCGTTGAAGGGGGGCCTGGGGCCAACGTCCTGACTTTC. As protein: CSVEGGPGANVLTF.

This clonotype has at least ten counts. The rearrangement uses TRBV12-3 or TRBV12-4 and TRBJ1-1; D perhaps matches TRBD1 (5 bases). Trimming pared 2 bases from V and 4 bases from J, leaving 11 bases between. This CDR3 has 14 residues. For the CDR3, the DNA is TGTGCCAGCAGTTTATCAGGGCTCGGCACTGAAGCTTTCTTT. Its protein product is CASSLSGLGTEAFF.

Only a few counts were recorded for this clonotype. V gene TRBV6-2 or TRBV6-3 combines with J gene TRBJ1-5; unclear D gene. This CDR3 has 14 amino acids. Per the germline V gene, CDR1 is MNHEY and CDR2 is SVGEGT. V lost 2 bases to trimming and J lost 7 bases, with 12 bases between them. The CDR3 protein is CASSYLLERQPQHF. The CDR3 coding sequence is TGTGCCAGCAGTTACCTTCTGGAAAGGCAGCCCCAGCATTTT.

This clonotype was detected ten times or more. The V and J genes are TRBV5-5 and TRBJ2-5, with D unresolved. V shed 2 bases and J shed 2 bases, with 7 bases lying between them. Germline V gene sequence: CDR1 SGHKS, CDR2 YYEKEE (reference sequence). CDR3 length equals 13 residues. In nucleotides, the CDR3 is TGTGCCAGCAGCTTATACGGACAAGAGACCCAGTACTTC. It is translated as CASSLYGQETQYF.

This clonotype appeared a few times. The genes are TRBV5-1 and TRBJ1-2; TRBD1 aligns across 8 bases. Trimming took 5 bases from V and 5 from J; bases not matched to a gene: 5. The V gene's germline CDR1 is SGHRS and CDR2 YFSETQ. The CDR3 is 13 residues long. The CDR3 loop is CASSQTGVYGYTF. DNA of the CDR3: TGCGCCAGCAGTCAGACAGGGGTGTATGGCTACACCTTC.

The DNA for the CDR3 is TGCGCCAGCAGCCCCACCCTGGGGAACATTCAGTACTTC. As protein: CASSPTLGNIQYF. This sequence joins TRBV5-1 and TRBJ2-4, with D unresolved. V was shortened by 4 bases and J by 7 bases, with 12 bases between the two germline ends. CDR1 SGHRS and CDR2 YFSETQ come from the germline V gene. This CDR3 has 13 amino acids.

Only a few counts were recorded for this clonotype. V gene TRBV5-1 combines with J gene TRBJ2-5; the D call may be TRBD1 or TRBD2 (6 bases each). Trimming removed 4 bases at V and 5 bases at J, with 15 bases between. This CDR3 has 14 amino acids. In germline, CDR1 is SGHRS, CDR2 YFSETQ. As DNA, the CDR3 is TGCGCCAGCAGCGGCGAGGGGGGCGAGGAGACCCAGTACTTC. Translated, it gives CASSGEGGEETQYF.